Below are 27 T cell receptor beta chains sequenced from a single sample in a study of blood T cell repertoires in COVID-19. Generated by immunoSEQ multiplex PCR, the TCRdb table keeps only in-frame clones and is missing some. The table has about 230,000 clones, 85% to 90% seen once; the top ten hold roughly 3.3%. Sequenced material: PBMCs or T cells enriched from blood (not recorded which). All receptors derive from a woman between 50 and 59 years old in a cohort exposed to, infected with or recovered from COVID-19 (not recorded which).

This clone has just a few counts. This chain links TRBV6-5 with TRBJ2-7; 8 bases align to TRBD1. The CDR3 is 15 residues long. Germline V gene lookup returns CDR1 MNHEY and CDR2 SVGAGI. V was clipped by 7 bases and J by 1 base; unmatched bases: 9. DNA of the CDR3: TGTGCCAGCACCCCAGACAGGGGTGGGTCCTACGAGCAGTACTTC. Its translation: CASTPDRGGSYEQYF.

J is TRBJ1-2 and V is TRBV7-8; 7 bases are a match to TRBD1. In germline, CDR1 is SGHVS, CDR2 FQNEAQ. V gave up 7 bases and J gave up 2 bases; unmatched junction bases: 4. The CDR3 covers 13 residues. The CDR3, as DNA: TGTGCCAGCACCCTGGACAGGAACTATGGCTACACCTTC. Encoded protein: CASTLDRNYGYTF.

V is TRBV5-1 and J is TRBJ2-3; tentative D call: TRBD2 (5 bases). CDR1 and CDR2 (germline): SGHRS, YFSETQ. The CDR3 contains 14 residues. Trimming cost V 0 bases and J 0 bases, with 5 bases left between them. The DNA of the CDR3 is TGCGCCAGCAGCTTGGAGCGGAGCACAGATACGCAGTATTTT. This translates into CASSLERSTDTQYF.

The V gene is TRBV7-2, the J gene TRBJ1-3; D not resolved. Trimming pared 5 bases from V and 0 bases from J, leaving 14 bases between. The CDR3 sequence is 16 residues long. Germline V gene data show CDR1 as SGHTA and CDR2 as FQGNSA. The CDR3 bases are TGTGCCAGCAGCCCGGACTCCCCGCTCTCTGGAAACACCATATATTTT. Residues: CASSPDSPLSGNTIYF.

The V call is TRBV11-2, the J call TRBJ1-1; 7 positions agree with TRBD1. This CDR3 has 13 amino acids. The junction had 2 bases not matched to a gene; V was cut back by 6 bases and J by 1 base. Per germline, CDR1 SGHAT and CDR2 FQNNGV. The CDR3 is CASRGQRNTEAFF. In DNA, the CDR3 is TGTGCCAGCAGGGGACAGAGGAACACTGAAGCTTTCTTT.

The V call is TRBV12-2, the J call TRBJ1-2. TRBV12-2 has pseudogene status. This CDR3 contains 15 residues. Here the CDR3 reads CASRLTWRDDYGYTF. CDR3 DNA: TGTGCAAGTCGCTTAACTTGGCGGGACGACTATGGCTACACCTTC.

CDR3 protein: CASSERREERGAGYNEQFF. The DNA for the CDR3 is TGTGCCAGCAGTGAAAGGAGGGAAGAACGGGGAGCGGGTTACAATGAGCAGTTCTTC. The chain uses TRBV6-1 and TRBJ2-1; a weak D match, TRBD2 (6 bases). The CDR3 runs to 19 residues. Trimming took 2 bases from V and 4 from J, leaving 24 bases between them. Per germline, CDR1 MNHNS and CDR2 SASEGT.

The rearrangement links TRBV3-1 (or the pseudogene TRBV3-2) to TRBJ2-1; the D gene is possibly TRBD1 (6 bases). Trimming took off 3 bases at V and 0 bases at J, with 24 bases between the two ends. Germline V gene lookup returns CDR1 LGHDT and CDR2 YNNKEL (reference sequence). This CDR3 spans 20 amino acids. CDR3 amino acids: CASSQVYATGTRSSYNEQFF. In DNA, the CDR3 is TGTGCCAGCAGCCAGGTATACGCTACCGGGACAAGGAGCTCCTACAATGAGCAGTTCTTC.

The chain uses TRBV20-1 and TRBJ2-4; 7 positions agree with TRBD2. The J segment lost 3 bases and the V segment lost 3 bases, leaving 5 bases of the junction unmatched. This CDR3 spans 14 amino acids. Germline V CDR1 and CDR2: DFQATT, SNEGSKA (reference sequence). CDR3 sequence (DNA): TGCAGTGCTAGTTCTAGCGGATTCAAAAACATTCAGTACTTC. Residues: CSASSSGFKNIQYF.

This clone was observed a single time. This chain joins TRBV19 and TRBJ1-1; perhaps TRBD1 as D (6 bases). There are 15 residues in the CDR3. Germline values: CDR1 LNHDA, CDR2 SQIVND (reference sequence). V lost 1 base and J 3 bases, leaving 12 bases between the germline ends. CDR3 sequence: CASSIVQGLYTEAFF. The CDR3 DNA follows: TGTGCCAGTAGTATAGTACAGGGTCTTTACACTGAAGCTTTCTTT.

With regard to this clone: No conserved phenylalanine or tryptophan is present at the end of the CDR3, so a read error is the likely explanation. It is unclear where the CDR3 begins or ends on the DNA, so no DNA is shown, and the CDR3 is as TCRdb lists it. The genes are TRBV6-2 or TRBV6-3 and TRBJ1-2; TRBD1, the D gene given by the table, was not confirmed from the DNA. The germline V gene has CDR1 MNHEY and CDR2 SVGEGT. The CDR3 spans 13 amino acids, including both terminal residues. This CDR3 is CASSDPGQEGLRR.

A single count supports this clone. The chain combines TRBV27 with TRBJ2-1; D might be TRBD1 (6 bases). CDR3 length: 13 residues. In germline, CDR1 is MNHEY, CDR2 SMNVEV (reference sequence). V was trimmed by 6 bases and J by 6 bases, leaving 12 bases between them. CDR3 in amino acids: CASRSQGRNEQFF. The CDR3 DNA sequence: TGTGCCAGCAGATCACAGGGCCGCAATGAGCAGTTCTTC.

The chain combines TRBV19 with TRBJ1-5; no firm D call. This CDR3 has 13 residues. The ends were cut back, 5 bases at V and 3 bases at J, with 8 bases in the middle. Per the germline V gene, CDR1 is LNHDA and CDR2 is SQIVND (reference sequence). Written as DNA, the CDR3 is TGTGCCAGTAGTGACACTCCCAATCAGCCCCAGCATTTT. It codes for CASSDTPNQPQHF.

The rearrangement links TRBV7-8 to TRBJ2-7; D call uncertain. CDR3 length: 16 amino acids. V was trimmed by 4 bases and J by 1 base, leaving 17 bases between them. CDR1 SGHVS and CDR2 FQNEAQ come from the germline V gene. The CDR3 protein is CASSSQGGGASYEQYF. CDR3 nucleotide sequence: TGTGCCAGCAGCTCCCAAGGCGGCGGAGCATCCTACGAGCAGTACTTC. The full variable domain, with the rest looked up from reference TRBV7-8 and TRBJ2-7, is GAGVSQSPRYKVAKRGQDVALRCDPISGHVSLFWYQQALGQGPEFLTYFQNEAQLDKSGLPSDRFFAERPEGSVSTLKIQRTQQEDSAVYLCASSSQGGGASYEQYFGPGTRLTVT.

The chain uses TRBV3-1 (or the pseudogene TRBV3-2) and TRBJ1-6; 10 positions agree with TRBD1. From germline, CDR1 is LGHDT and CDR2 YNNKEL (reference sequence). The CDR3 is 16 amino acids. With 3 bases clipped from V and 8 bases from J, the junction kept 7 bases outside the gene matches. CDR3 in amino acids: CASSHHSDRGDSPLHF. DNA for the CDR3: TGTGCCAGCAGCCATCATTCGGACAGGGGGGATTCACCCCTCCACTTT.

The J gene is TRBJ1-2, the V gene TRBV7-9; D is undetermined. The V end lost 2 bases, the J end lost 8 bases, and 15 bases lay between the germline ends. Germline CDR1 is SEHNR and CDR2 is FQNEAQ (reference sequence). This CDR3 region has 14 residues. The CDR3 DNA sequence: TGTGCCAGCAGCTTAACAAGTCCCTTATTGGGCTACACCTTC. Amino acids: CASSLTSPLLGYTF.

The rearrangement links TRBV5-1 to TRBJ2-7; TRBD2 is a possible D gene (6 bases). CDR1 and CDR2 (germline): SGHRS, YFSETQ. V gave up 2 bases and J gave up 6 bases, with 12 bases separating them. CDR3 size: 13 residues. The CDR3 loop reads CASSFETRSEQYF. The CDR3, as DNA: TGCGCCAGCAGCTTCGAGACTAGAAGCGAGCAGTACTTC. Based on the CDR3 plus reference TRBV5-1 and TRBJ2-7, the full variable domain is KAGVTQTPRYLIKTRGQQVTLSCSPISGHRSVSWYQQTPGQGLQFLFEYFSETQRNKGNFPGRFSGRQFSNSRSEMNVSTLELGDSALYLCASSFETRSEQYFGPGTRLTVT.

This clone was observed a single time. The chain is built from TRBV6-5 and TRBJ2-7; weak D call: TRBD2 (6 bases). Germline CDR1 is MNHEY and CDR2 is SVGAGI. This CDR3 has 13 residues. Deletions cut 6 bases from V and 3 bases from J, with 12 bases between. This chain's CDR3 is CASRGLDSYEQYF. CDR3 coding DNA: TGTGCCAGCAGGGGACTTGACAGCTACGAGCAGTACTTC.

This chain links TRBV4-3 with TRBJ2-1; no clear D gene. Trimming took off 1 base at V and 10 bases at J, with 11 bases between the two ends. Germline V gene data show CDR1 as LGHNA and CDR2 as YSLEER. The length of the CDR3 is 13 residues. The CDR3 region has the DNA TGCGCCAGCAGCCAAGGAGTGGGCATAGAGCAGTTCTTC. This translates into CASSQGVGIEQFF.

The J gene is TRBJ2-7, the V gene TRBV7-8; perhaps TRBD1 as D (6 bases). V shed 5 bases and J shed 4 bases, with 12 bases lying between them. Germline loops: CDR1 SGHVS, CDR2 FQNEAQ. The CDR3 runs 13 residues. CDR3: CASSPPTGYEQYF. CDR3 coding DNA: TGTGCCAGCAGCCCCCCGACAGGATACGAGCAGTACTTC.

This chain connects TRBV5-6 to TRBJ2-1; maybe TRBD1 (7 bases). CDR3 size: 14 residues. Germline V lookup: CDR1 SGHDT, CDR2 YYEEEE. Trimming took 2 bases from V and 8 from J, leaving 14 bases between them. CDR3 coding DNA: TGTGCCAGCAGCTTACGCCAGGGGGGCTATGAGCAGTTCTTC. This translates into CASSLRQGGYEQFF.

This sequence joins TRBV4-1 and TRBJ1-2; D might be TRBD1 (6 bases). V was pared by 0 bases and J by 2 bases, with 10 bases between. The CDR3 is 15 residues long. Germline CDR1 reads MGHRA; CDR2 reads YSYEKL. Here the CDR3 DNA reads TGCGCCAGCAGCCAAGAAAGCAGGGGCAACTATGGCTACACCTTC. Its translation: CASSQESRGNYGYTF.

The gene calls are TRBV10-3 and TRBJ1-4; D may be TRBD1 (5 bases). Deletions cut 3 bases from V and 7 bases from J, with 12 bases between. The germline V gene encodes CDR1 ENHRY and CDR2 SYGVKD. CDR3 length: 14 residues. The chain's CDR3 is CAISEGAGREKLFF. The CDR3 DNA reads as TGTGCCATCAGTGAAGGGGCTGGTCGTGAAAAACTGTTTTTT.

V is TRBV11-2 and J is TRBJ1-5, with D possibly TRBD1 on 6 matching bases. The CDR3 has 15 residues. Germline values: CDR1 SGHAT, CDR2 FQNNGV. With 5 bases removed from V and 1 base from J, the gap between germline ends came to 12 bases. CDR3 sequence reads: CASSDLQGSNQPQHF. As DNA, the CDR3 is TGTGCCAGCAGCGATCTACAGGGAAGCAATCAGCCCCAGCATTTT.

The chain uses TRBV9 and TRBJ2-1; the match to TRBD2 covers 14 bases. V trimming: 0 bases; J trimming: 8 bases; junction bases outside the gene matches: 10. This CDR3 has 18 amino acids. Germline lookup yields CDR1 SGDLS and CDR2 YYNGEE. This CDR3 is CASSVATTSGGALYEQFF. CDR3 DNA: TGTGCCAGCAGCGTAGCTACGACTAGCGGGGGGGCCTTGTATGAGCAGTTCTTC.

As to this clone: This may arise from a read error, as a much more abundant clone is one base away. This chain links TRBV2 with TRBJ1-1; D possibly corresponds to TRBD1 (5 bases). CDR1 and CDR2 from the germline V gene are SNHLY and FYNNEI. V dropped 5 bases and J dropped 4 bases, with 8 bases sitting between them. The CDR3 consists of 12 residues. DNA of the CDR3: TGTGCCAGCAGTTACGGGGGCACTGAAGCTTTCTTT. Residues: CASSYGGTEAFF.

The gene calls are TRBV6-5 and TRBJ2-5; 7 positions match TRBD1. Trimming removed 8 bases from V and 2 bases from J; junction bases left unmatched: 5. Germline V gene lookup returns CDR1 MNHEY and CDR2 SVGAGI. This CDR3 comprises 13 residues. The CDR3 DNA sequence: TGTGCCAGCGGGGGACAGAATCAAGAGACCCAGTACTTC. Encoded protein: CASGGQNQETQYF.